The next 17 T cell receptor beta chains were all read from a single sample in a study of blood T cell repertoires in COVID-19. Sequencing used immunoSEQ multiplex PCR; TCRdb keeps in-frame clones, though not all of them. The data hold 80,000 to 90,000 clones, with 70% to 85% observed a single time. Input material: peripheral blood. These TCRs come from an elderly woman with COVID-19, enrolled during active disease.

The DNA for the CDR3 is TGCGCCAGCAGCTTGGTGGGGGAGGGCTCACCCCTCCACTTT. Translated, it gives CASSLVGEGSPLHF. This sequence joins TRBV5-1 and TRBJ1-6; D may be TRBD1 (5 bases). The CDR3 sequence is 14 residues long. Trimming shortened V by 0 bases and J by 10 bases, and 11 bases separated the two germline ends. The germline V gene has CDR1 SGHRS and CDR2 YFSETQ. Full variable domain (remainder filled in from reference TRBV5-1 and TRBJ1-6): KAGVTQTPRYLIKTRGQQVTLSCSPISGHRSVSWYQQTPGQGLQFLFEYFSETQRNKGNFPGRFSGRQFSNSRSEMNVSTLELGDSALYLCASSLVGEGSPLHFGNGTRLTVT.

This chain uses TRBV10-2 with TRBJ2-2; 7 nucleotides line up with TRBD2. CDR3 length: 14 residues. Germline CDR1 is WSHSY and CDR2 is SAAADI. V was clipped by 4 bases and J by 4 bases; unmatched bases: 3. The CDR3 is CASSGRLATGELFF. In DNA form, the CDR3 reads TGCGCCAGCAGTGGGCGACTAGCCACCGGGGAGCTGTTTTTT.

The V and J genes are TRBV11-2 and TRBJ2-3; a weak D match, TRBD2 (6 bases). In germline, CDR1 is SGHAT, CDR2 FQNNGV. The CDR3 consists of 14 residues. V lost 5 bases and J lost 2, with 11 bases in between. The CDR3 nucleotides read TGTGCCAGCAGCCGACTAGTGAACACAGATACGCAGTATTTT. The encoded protein is CASSRLVNTDTQYF.

This clone was counted only a few times. This chain connects TRBV5-1 to TRBJ2-5; 7 bases line up with TRBD1. CDR3 size: 17 residues. Trimming removed 4 bases from V and 7 bases from J; junction bases left unmatched: 19. Germline V gives CDR1 SGHRS, CDR2 YFSETQ. CDR3 protein: CASSPELGQAVRLTQYF. Written as DNA, the CDR3 is TGCGCCAGCAGCCCCGAACTCGGACAGGCCGTTCGGTTGACCCAGTACTTC.

The chain carries TRBV4-1 and TRBJ1-2; D is uncertain. Trimming cost V 0 bases and J 3 bases, with 11 bases left between them. Per the germline V gene, CDR1 is MGHRA and CDR2 is YSYEKL. This CDR3 spans 15 amino acids. The CDR3 DNA follows: TGCGCCAGCAGCCAAGATTGGCGGCGATACTATGGCTACACCTTC. This codes for CASSQDWRRYYGYTF.

The chain combines TRBV6-5 with TRBJ1-2; 7 positions match TRBD1. Germline V gene sequence: CDR1 MNHEY, CDR2 SVGAGI. The CDR3 length is 13 residues. The V gene end was trimmed by 5 bases and the J gene end by 6 bases; junction bases not matched to a gene: 6. The CDR3 nucleotides read TGTGCCAGCAGTCCAATACAGGGGCATGGCTACACCTTC. As protein: CASSPIQGHGYTF.

The chain recombines TRBV3-1 (or the pseudogene TRBV3-2) with TRBJ2-2; 11 bases match TRBD2. Germline V gene lookup returns CDR1 LGHDT and CDR2 YNNKEL (reference sequence). This CDR3 is built from 15 residues. The trim removed 4 bases at V and 6 bases at J, leaving 4 bases unmatched. The CDR3, as DNA: TGTGCCAGCAGCCGCCTAGCGGGGGGCGCCGGGGAGCTGTTTTTT. This encodes CASSRLAGGAGELFF.

This clone was detected only once. The chain carries TRBV5-6 and TRBJ1-6; no definite D call. The CDR3 spans 16 residues. In germline, CDR1 is SGHDT, CDR2 YYEEEE. Between the trimmed V and J ends, which lost 0 bases and 4 bases, there was a span of 11 bases. The CDR3 spells CASSLAGLDYNSPLHF. The CDR3 DNA reads as TGTGCCAGCAGCTTGGCCGGGTTGGATTATAATTCACCCCTCCACTTT.

The chain is built from TRBV30 and TRBJ2-7, with a weak D call TRBD1 (6 bases). CDR3 size: 13 residues. With 5 bases removed from V and 4 bases from J, the gap between germline ends came to 15 bases. CDR1 and CDR2 from the germline V gene are GTSNPN and SVGIG (reference sequence). CDR3 sequence reads: CAWGRDTQYEQYF. As DNA, the CDR3 is TGTGCCTGGGGCCGGGACACCCAGTACGAGCAGTACTTC. Drawing the rest from reference TRBV30 and TRBJ2-7, the complete variable domain is SQTIHQWPATLVQPVGSPLSLECTVEGTSNPNLYWYRQAAGRGLQLLFYSVGIGQISSEVPQNLSASRPQDRQFILSSKKLLLSDSGFYLCAWGRDTQYEQYFGPGTRLTVT.

The chain joins TRBV2 to TRBJ2-7; tentatively, D is TRBD2 (6 bases). The CDR3 contains 13 residues. Trimming cost V 6 bases and J 3 bases, with 12 bases left between them. Germline CDR1 SNHLY, CDR2 FYNNEI. The CDR3 here is CASRVTGGYEQYF. The DNA of the CDR3 is TGTGCCAGCAGGGTCACCGGGGGCTACGAGCAGTACTTC.

The chain links TRBV7-2 to TRBJ2-1, with 13 bases lining up with TRBD2. Germline assignment: CDR1 SGHTA and CDR2 FQGNSA. The V and J ends lost 3 bases and 8 bases, in that order; junction bases with no gene match: 10. The CDR3 totals 17 residues. Here the CDR3 reads CASSFRTSGGAVYEQFF. In nucleotides, the CDR3 is TGTGCCAGCAGCTTCAGAACTAGCGGGGGGGCCGTCTATGAGCAGTTCTTC.

The gene calls are TRBV9 and TRBJ2-3; TRBD2 matches at 8 bases. Germline V gives CDR1 SGDLS, CDR2 YYNGEE. With 0 bases clipped from V and 5 bases from J, the junction kept 5 bases outside the gene matches. The CDR3 extends over 15 amino acids. The CDR3 DNA sequence: TGTGCCAGCAGCGTAGATGGACTAGCCGTAGATACGCAGTATTTT. It translates to CASSVDGLAVDTQYF.

The chain carries TRBV7-2 and TRBJ2-7; 8 positions agree with TRBD1. Germline V gives CDR1 SGHTA, CDR2 FQGNSA. The trim removed 1 base at V and 7 bases at J, leaving 9 bases unmatched. The length of the CDR3 is 15 residues. The CDR3 region has the DNA TGTGCCAGCAGCTTAGTTTCGACAGGGGTTTGGGAGCAGTACTTC. This gives the protein CASSLVSTGVWEQYF.

About this clone: Germline is not matched at one junction end, which may reflect a read error. The rearrangement joins TRBV28 to TRBJ2-3, with 8 positions matching TRBD2. Germline CDR1 is MDHEN and CDR2 is SYDVKM. This CDR3 has 13 amino acids. The CDR3 nucleotides are TGTGCCAGCAGCCACCTCCTGTTAGGGCGGGGGGATTTT. It yields the protein CASSHLLLGRGDF.

The chain combines TRBV6-2 or TRBV6-3 with TRBJ1-5; 7 bases match TRBD1. Germline V lookup: CDR1 MNHEY, CDR2 SVGEGT. V dropped 6 bases and J dropped 7; count of bases not matched to a gene: 6. The CDR3 length is 13 residues. CDR3 protein: CASSRQGGQPQHF. The CDR3 nucleotides are TGTGCCAGCAGCAGACAGGGAGGACAGCCCCAGCATTTT.

The V call is TRBV6-5, the J call TRBJ2-7; D unresolved. CDR1 MNHEY and CDR2 SVGAGI come from the germline V gene. The CDR3 covers 12 residues. V lost 6 bases and J 6 bases, leaving 12 bases between the germline ends. The CDR3 bases are TGTGCCAGCAGAGCCGAGCCACTCGAGCAGTACTTC. It codes for CASRAEPLEQYF.

This chain joins TRBV10-1 and TRBJ2-3; D not resolved. V was pared by 6 bases and J by 2 bases, with 6 bases between. Germline V gene data show CDR1 as WNHNN and CDR2 as SYGVQD (reference sequence). The CDR3 totals 12 residues. CDR3 nucleotides: TGCGCCAGCAGCGACTTCACAGATACGCAGTATTTT. It specifies CASSDFTDTQYF.